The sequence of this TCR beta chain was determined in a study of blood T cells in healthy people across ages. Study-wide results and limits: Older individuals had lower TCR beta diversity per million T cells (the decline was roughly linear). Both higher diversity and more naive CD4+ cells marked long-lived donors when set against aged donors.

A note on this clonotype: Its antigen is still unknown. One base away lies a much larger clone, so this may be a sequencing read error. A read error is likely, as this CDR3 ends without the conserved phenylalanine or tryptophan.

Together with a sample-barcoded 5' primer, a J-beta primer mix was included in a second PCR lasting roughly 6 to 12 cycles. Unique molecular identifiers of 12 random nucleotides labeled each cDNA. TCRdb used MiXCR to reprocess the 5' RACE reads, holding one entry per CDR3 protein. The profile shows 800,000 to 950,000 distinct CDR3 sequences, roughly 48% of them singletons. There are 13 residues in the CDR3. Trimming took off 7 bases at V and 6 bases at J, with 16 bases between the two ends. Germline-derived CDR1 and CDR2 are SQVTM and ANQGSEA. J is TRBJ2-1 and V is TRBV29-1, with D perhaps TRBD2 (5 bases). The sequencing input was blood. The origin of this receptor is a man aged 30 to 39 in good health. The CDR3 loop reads CSAEGQAGNEQFL. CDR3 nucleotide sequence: TGCAGCGCAGAGGGTCAGGCGGGCAATGAGCAGTTCTTA.